This is a list of T cell receptor beta chains from one sample in a study of T cell repertoires in aging, cancer and after chemotherapy. A single record per CDR3 protein comes from TCRdb applying MiXCR to the multiplex PCR reads. The sample consists of 3,700 or so distinct CDR3 sequences, approximately 30% of them appearing once. The sequencing sample was made of blood. These receptor sequences come from a human donor with a solid tumor. CDR3s include the opening cysteine and the closing phenylalanine or tryptophan. D genes are given only for firm matches. The size field is filled for only some rows; it gives once, few, many or a size class.

V,J,D,size,DNA,CDR3
TRBV7-9,TRBJ2-3,.,few,TGTGCCACTCGGGAACTCACAGATACGCAGTATTTT,CATRELTDTQYF
TRBV19,TRBJ1-5,.,medium-sized,TGTGCCAGTACCGATTATAGCAATCAGCCCCAGCATTTT,CASTDYSNQPQHF
TRBV20-1,TRBJ1-3,.,.,TGCAGTGCTAGAGATACAGTGGTTAACACCATATATTTT,CSARDTVVNTIYF
TRBV10-3,TRBJ2-3,.,medium-sized,TGTGCCATCAGTGAAGTTAGTGCAGATACGCAGTATTTT,CAISEVSADTQYF
TRBV18,TRBJ1-5,.,.,TGTGCCAGCTCACCCACAGAAGAACAGCCCCAGCATTTT,CASSPTEEQPQHF
TRBV19,TRBJ1-4,TRBD1,large,TGTGCCAGCCGACAGGGGGCCTTGGAAAAACTGTTTTTT,CASRQGALEKLFF
TRBV5-1,TRBJ1-1,.,.,TGCGCCAGCAGTAAGGACGGCCCGAAGACTGAAGCTTTCTTT,CASSKDGPKTEAFF
TRBV12-3/TRBV12-4,TRBJ1-1,.,.,TGTGCCAGCAGCCCCAGCCAAGGTGGGGACACTGAAGCTTTCTTT,CASSPSQGGDTEAFF
TRBV12-3/TRBV12-4,TRBJ1-2,TRBD1,.,TGTGCCAGCAGACGACAGGGGAGTAGCTATGGCTACACCTTC,CASRRQGSSYGYTF
TRBV5-1,TRBJ1-2,.,.,TGCGCCAGCAGCTTGGAGGCAGGGAGTAACTATGGCTACACCTTC,CASSLEAGSNYGYTF
TRBV5-1,TRBJ1-6,.,.,TGCGCCAGCAGCTTCGGCGTCAATTCACCCCTCCACTTT,CASSFGVNSPLHF
TRBV29-1,TRBJ1-2,TRBD1,large,TGCAGCGTTGATATCGGCCAGGGGGCAGGCTATGGCTACACCTTC,CSVDIGQGAGYGYTF
TRBV29-1,TRBJ1-4,.,large,TGCAGCTCCCAAGAGGGAAATGAAAAACTGTTTTTT,CSSQEGNEKLFF
TRBV20-1,TRBJ2-5,.,.,TGCAGTGCCCCGGCGGACCGCCATTTGGGGCAAGAGACCCAGTACTTC,CSAPADRHLGQETQYF
TRBV27,TRBJ1-5,.,few,TGTGCCAGCAGTTTATCCGGGGGCCTAATGAATAGGAATCAGCCCCAGCATTTT,CASSLSGGLMNRNQPQHF
TRBV20-1,TRBJ2-2,.,.,TGCAGTGCTAGAGGCCCGACGGCGCTAAACACCGGGGAGCTGTTTTTT,CSARGPTALNTGELFF
TRBV12-3/TRBV12-4,TRBJ2-1,TRBD1,few,TGTGCCAGCACTCAAGACAGGGGGGGGTACAATGAGCAGTTCTTC,CASTQDRGGYNEQFF
TRBV15,TRBJ2-7,.,medium-sized,TGTGCCACCAGCGGGTTGGGTACCTACGAGCAGTACTTC,CATSGLGTYEQYF
TRBV5-6,TRBJ2-1,.,medium-sized,TGTGCCAGCAGCTTGTTCAATGAGCAGTTCTTC,CASSLFNEQFF
TRBV4-3,TRBJ2-3,TRBD1,.,TGCGCCAGCAGCCACGACAGGGGAACCACAGATACGCAGTATTTT,CASSHDRGTTDTQYF
TRBV7-9,TRBJ2-7,.,.,TGTGCCAGTAATCACAGGGATTTTAAGCAGTACTTC,CASNHRDFKQYF
TRBV27,TRBJ1-4,.,medium-sized,TGTGCCAGTTCCGGGACAACAGAAAATGAAAAACTGTTTTTT,CASSGTTENEKLFF
TRBV27,TRBJ2-7,.,medium-sized,TGTGCCACATATTCGAGCTCCTACGAGCAGTACTTC,CATYSSSYEQYF